The 8 T cell receptor beta chains in this list originate from one sample, sequenced in a study of CD8 T cells in ankylosing spondylitis. General study findings and limits: A motif of 8 or 9 highly homologous TCR beta variants was seen as apparently characteristic of ankylosing spondylitis blood.

TCRdb redid the calling of the 5' RACE reads with MiXCR, one entry per CDR3 protein. The sample shows under 450,000 distinct CDR3 sequences, roughly 15% of them seen only once. These receptors are not linked to any known antigen. Sequenced input: blood, either unsorted or a sorted T cell fraction (not recorded which). The receptors come from a male donor with ankylosing spondylitis.

This clonotype has a count of ten or more. The rearrangement joins TRBV12-3 or TRBV12-4 to TRBJ2-5; D gene unclear. This CDR3 is 12 amino acids long. Trimming removed 6 bases from V and 4 bases from J, with 9 bases in between. CDR3 amino acids: CASSPWRETQYF. CDR3 sequence (DNA): TGTGCCAGCAGCCCCTGGCGAGAGACCCAGTACTTC.

This clonotype showed up just a few times. The CDR3 loop is CASTMIMTENTGELFF. In nucleotides, the CDR3 is TGTGCCAGCACCATGATCATGACGGAGAACACCGGGGAGCTGTTTTTT. The V gene is TRBV27, the J gene TRBJ2-2, with D unclear. The CDR3 has 16 residues. V lost 7 bases and J lost 1, with 16 bases in between. Looked up from germline, CDR1 is MNHEY and CDR2 is SMNVEV (reference sequence).

This clonotype was counted at least ten times. This chain links TRBV12-3 or TRBV12-4 with TRBJ1-2, with TRBD1 identical over 9 bases. With V trimmed by 3 bases and J by 8 bases, 10 bases remained unmatched. The CDR3 has 15 residues. This CDR3 reads CASSLGGQGIGGYTF. The CDR3 bases are TGTGCCAGCAGTTTGGGGGGACAGGGCATTGGAGGCTACACCTTC.

This clonotype was seen a few times. The genes are TRBV5-1 and TRBJ2-3; possible D gene TRBD2, 5 bases. Germline lookup yields CDR1 SGHRS and CDR2 YFSETQ. The CDR3 is 13 residues long. Trimming removed 0 bases from V and 6 bases from J, with 8 bases in between. The CDR3 DNA reads TGCGCCAGCAGCTTGGGTACGGGGGATACGCAGTATTTT. The encoded protein is CASSLGTGDTQYF.

J is TRBJ2-7 and V is TRBV20-1; D may match TRBD1 or TRBD2 (6 bases each). Trimming shortened V by 0 bases and J by 3 bases, and 18 bases separated the two germline ends. The germline V gene has CDR1 DFQATT and CDR2 SNEGSKA (reference sequence). The CDR3 has 16 residues. The CDR3 DNA is TGCAGTGCTAGAGAAGGGGGACCGGGGGTTGGCTACGAGCAGTACTTC. Translated, it gives CSAREGGPGVGYEQYF.

This clonotype was observed a few times. This rearrangement joins TRBV6-2 or TRBV6-3 to TRBJ2-1, with 8 bases that match TRBD2. The CDR3 runs 15 residues. The germline gives CDR1 MNHEY, CDR2 SVGEGT. Unmatched junction bases numbered 3, after V lost 0 bases and J lost 5 bases. The CDR3 is CASSYSIAGNNEQFF. In DNA, the CDR3 is TGTGCCAGCAGTTACTCGATAGCGGGGAACAATGAGCAGTTCTTC.

In its sample, this clonotype was seen a few times. The gene calls are TRBV29-1 and TRBJ1-2, with a weak D call TRBD1 (6 bases). V lost 3 bases, J lost 8 bases, and 13 bases lay in between. This CDR3 is 12 amino acids long. The germline V gene encodes CDR1 SQVTM and CDR2 ANQGSEA. Here the CDR3 reads CSVEKEGGGYTF. Written as DNA, the CDR3 is TGCAGCGTTGAGAAGGAGGGGGGCGGCTACACCTTC. Full variable domain (rest looked up from reference TRBV29-1 and TRBJ1-2): SAVISQKPSRDICQRGTSLTIQCQVDSQVTMMFWYRQQPGQSLTLIATANQGSEATYESGFVIDKFPISRPNLTFSTLTVSNMSPEDSSIYLCSVEKEGGGYTFGSGTRLTVV.

This clonotype came up a few times. The chain joins TRBV12-3 or TRBV12-4 to TRBJ2-2; TRBD2 aligns across 8 bases. The V gene end was trimmed by 6 bases and the J gene end by 6 bases; junction bases not matched to a gene: 15. The CDR3 sequence is 17 residues long. The CDR3 DNA reads as TGTGCCAGCAGCCCGGGGGGGCGGCTAGTGTTCGCCGGGGAGCTGTTTTTT. Translation gives CASSPGGRLVFAGELFF.